This T cell receptor (beta chain) is from a study of T cell responses to AZD1222 COVID-19 vaccine. TCRdb's copy holds only in-frame clones and misses some; the assay was immunoSEQ multiplex PCR. The table shows more than 95,000 clones, with 84% occurring only once. Whole-study results and caveats: Elevations in Spike-specific TCR breadth and depth followed administration of two AZD1222 doses. Baseline seropositivity occurred in only 5 to 7 AZD1222 recipients.

The V and J ends lost 0 bases and 2 bases, in that order; junction bases with no gene match: 7. Germline assignment: CDR1 KGHSH and CDR2 LQKENI. The length of the CDR3 is 16 residues. The count of this clone is one. The antigen remains undetermined. The sequence came from an adult who received the AZD1222 COVID-19 vaccine. The chain links TRBV18 to TRBJ2-7, with 7 positions matching TRBD1. The sequencing used peripheral blood, collected 28 days after the second AZD1222 dose. The CDR3 DNA is TGTGCCAGCTCACCACCGACAGGGTTGTCGACCTACGAGCAGTACTTC. This gives the protein CASSPPTGLSTYEQYF.